The 32 T cell receptor beta chains below were found in one sample sequenced in a study of T-cell memory formation after mild COVID-19. TCRdb passed the 5' RACE reads through MiXCR, listing each CDR3 protein once. This table holds around 300,000 distinct CDR3 sequences, over 10% found once. The sequenced sample was PBMCs or a T cell subset sorted from them (not recorded which). These receptors were obtained from a man aged 18 to 30 who had mild COVID-19 (a few samples of this study predate the infection). Cell type and time point are not known.

This clonotype came up a few times. The chain links TRBV6-5 to TRBJ2-3; 7 bases map to TRBD1. CDR1 and CDR2 (germline): MNHEY, SVGAGI. The CDR3 consists of 16 residues. The V segment lost 7 bases and the J segment 7 bases; nucleotides outside the gene matches: 17. In DNA, the CDR3 is TGTGCCAGCAACCAAGCCGGGACAGATACGACTAATACGCAGTATTTT. Translated, it gives CASNQAGTDTTNTQYF.

This rearrangement joins TRBV5-5 to TRBJ2-6; no definite D call. This CDR3 is built from 17 residues. Germline-derived CDR1 and CDR2 are SGHKS and YYEKEE (reference sequence). Trimming shortened V by 0 bases and J by 0 bases, and 10 bases separated the two germline ends. The chain's CDR3 is CASSLEGSYSGANVLTF. The CDR3 nucleotides are TGTGCCAGCAGCTTGGAGGGCAGCTACTCTGGGGCCAACGTCCTGACTTTC.

The CDR3 DNA reads as TGTGCCAGCAGTGACAGGGGAAACAATCAGCCCCAGCATTTT. Translating gives CASSDRGNNQPQHF. The chain has TRBV2 and TRBJ1-5, with a possible D match to TRBD1 (6 bases). The CDR3 loop spans 14 amino acids. V was clipped by 3 bases and J by 3 bases, with 9 bases between them. Germline CDR1 reads SNHLY; CDR2 reads FYNNEI.

The DNA for the CDR3 is TGTGCCACCAGCAGAGATGGAAGCGGGGTTTCCTACGAGCAGTACTTC. Protein: CATSRDGSGVSYEQYF. The gene calls are TRBV15 and TRBJ2-7; 7 bases fit TRBD2. With 0 bases clipped from V and 1 base from J, the junction kept 6 bases outside the gene matches. Germline loops: CDR1 LNHNV, CDR2 YYDKDF (reference sequence). CDR3 size: 16 residues.

This clonotype was counted only a few times. The V gene is TRBV2, the J gene TRBJ1-5; D ambiguous. Per germline, CDR1 SNHLY and CDR2 FYNNEI. The V end lost 3 bases, the J end lost 9 bases, and 9 bases lay between the germline ends. This CDR3 spans 12 amino acids. The CDR3 region is CASSEDGRPQHF. CDR3 coding DNA: TGTGCCAGCAGTGAGGACGGACGGCCCCAGCATTTT.

Written as DNA, the CDR3 is TGTGCCAGCAGTTACGGGTACAGGGGCACAGATACGCAGTATTTT. Protein: CASSYGYRGTDTQYF. The V call is TRBV6-6, the J call TRBJ2-3; TRBD1 is a possible D gene (6 bases). The germline CDR1 and CDR2 sequences are MNHNY and SVGAGI (reference sequence). The CDR3 is 15 amino acids. Trimming removed 2 bases from V and 1 base from J, with 10 bases in between.

The rearrangement links TRBV3-1 to TRBJ2-1, with 10 bases matching TRBD1. Germline V gene lookup returns CDR1 LGHDT and CDR2 YNNKEL (reference sequence). Trimming removed 9 bases from V and 4 bases from J; junction bases left unmatched: 3. This CDR3 is 13 amino acids long. The CDR3 DNA is TGTGCCAGTCGGACAGGGGGGTACAATGAGCAGTTCTTC. This translates into CASRTGGYNEQFF.

J is TRBJ2-7 and V is TRBV29-1; D might be TRBD1 (6 bases). V dropped 4 bases and J dropped 3 bases, with 13 bases sitting between them. This CDR3 is 13 amino acids long. Germline values: CDR1 SQVTM, CDR2 ANQGSEA. CDR3 bases: TGCAGCGTTGCATCCAGGGGTGGCTACGAGCAGTACTTC. Amino acids: CSVASRGGYEQYF.

This clonotype was recorded a few times. This rearrangement joins TRBV27 to TRBJ2-3; D ambiguous. In germline, CDR1 is MNHEY, CDR2 SMNVEV (reference sequence). V was shortened by 2 bases and J by 3 bases, with 6 bases between the two germline ends. CDR3 length equals 13 residues. The CDR3 coding sequence is TGTGCCAGCAGTTTACTTCAGACAGATACGCAGTATTTT. Protein sequence: CASSLLQTDTQYF.

The table lists this clonotype with many counts. The gene calls are TRBV9 and TRBJ1-3; D is ambiguous. Germline V CDR1 and CDR2: SGDLS, YYNGEE. The length of the CDR3 is 12 residues. The ends were cut back, 4 bases at V and 4 bases at J, with 6 bases in the middle. This CDR3 is CASSPGGNTIYF. Here the CDR3 DNA reads TGTGCCAGCAGCCCCGGCGGAAACACCATATATTTT.

The chain has TRBV5-1 and TRBJ1-3; D gene ambiguous. CDR3 length equals 15 residues. The germline V gene has CDR1 SGHRS and CDR2 YFSETQ. Trimming removed 4 bases from V and 0 bases from J, with 11 bases in between. CDR3 amino acids: CASSTDGFSGNTIYF. The CDR3, as DNA: TGCGCCAGCAGCACCGACGGATTCTCTGGAAACACCATATATTTT.

The V call is TRBV9, the J call TRBJ2-2; D uncertain. Germline CDR1 SGDLS, CDR2 YYNGEE. The CDR3 extends over 16 amino acids. Trimming stripped 1 base from V and 0 bases from J, with 10 bases between. CDR3 sequence (DNA): TGTGCCAGCAGCGTATACGACGGCCCGAACACCGGGGAGCTGTTTTTT. Encoded protein: CASSVYDGPNTGELFF.

About this clonotype: The conserved phenylalanine or tryptophan normally closing the CDR3 is absent here, so this likely arose from a read error. The V call is TRBV11-2, the J call TRBJ1-2; 12 positions match TRBD1. Germline CDR1 and CDR2: SGHAT and FQNNGV. Trimming removed 4 bases from V and 7 bases from J; junction bases left unmatched: 7. The CDR3 loop spans 15 amino acids. DNA for the CDR3: TGTGCCAGCAGCTCAGCCGGGACAGGGGGCCCTGGCTACACCCTC. Its protein is CASSSAGTGGPGYTL.

The V call is TRBV7-9, the J call TRBJ2-5; tentative D call: TRBD2 (6 bases). CDR3 length: 16 amino acids. Germline CDR1 and CDR2: SEHNR and FQNEAQ (reference sequence). The germline V and J ends were trimmed by 1 base and 2 bases, with 14 bases remaining between them. This chain's CDR3 is CASSLGSSGDQETQYF. For the CDR3, the DNA is TGTGCCAGCAGCTTAGGGTCTTCGGGGGATCAAGAGACCCAGTACTTC.

This chain connects TRBV12-3 or TRBV12-4 to TRBJ1-2; 8 positions match TRBD1. The CDR3 totals 14 residues. J was trimmed by 7 bases and V by 7 bases; bases with no gene match: 11. The CDR3 spells CASIWTGSSFGYTF. CDR3 nucleotides: TGTGCCAGCATCTGGACAGGGAGTTCTTTTGGCTACACCTTC.

This clonotype was picked up a small number of times. J is TRBJ2-2 and V is TRBV2, with D possibly being TRBD2 (5 bases). Deletions cut 6 bases from V and 4 bases from J, with 9 bases between. CDR1 SNHLY and CDR2 FYNNEI come from the germline V gene. This CDR3 has 13 amino acids. As DNA, the CDR3 is TGTGCCAGCAGCAAGGAGGCCACCGGGGAGCTGTTTTTT. It specifies CASSKEATGELFF. Supplemented by reference TRBV2 and TRBJ2-2, the full variable domain reads EPEVTQTPSHQVTQMGQEVILRCVPISNHLYFYWYRQILGQKVEFLVSFYNNEISEKSEIFDDQFSVERPDGSNFTLKIRSTKLEDSAMYFCASSKEATGELFFGEGSRLTVL.

The rearrangement uses TRBV7-9 and TRBJ2-7, with D possibly being TRBD1 (5 bases). V gave up 5 bases and J gave up 7 bases, with 18 bases separating them. CDR1 is SEHNR and CDR2 is FQNEAQ in the germline V gene (reference sequence). This CDR3 region has 14 residues. In DNA, the CDR3 is TGTGCCAGCAGCGCGACAGCGACCCTTGGGGAGCAGTACTTC. Translated, it gives CASSATATLGEQYF.

V is TRBV14 and J is TRBJ2-1, with unresolved D. CDR3 length equals 14 residues. In germline, CDR1 is SGHDN, CDR2 FVKESK. The ends were cut back, 4 bases at V and 1 base at J, with 8 bases in the middle. As DNA, the CDR3 is TGTGCCAGCAGCCCGGTGGGGTCCTACAATGAGCAGTTCTTC. Protein: CASSPVGSYNEQFF.

This chain's CDR3 is CASSPLGRPQGANTIYF. The CDR3, as DNA: TGTGCCAGCTCACCACTTGGACGGCCTCAGGGGGCGAACACCATATATTTT. This rearrangement joins TRBV18 to TRBJ1-3; 8 nucleotides agree with TRBD1. After removal of 1 base from V and 7 bases from J, the junction contained 12 bases not matched to a gene. Per germline, CDR1 KGHSH and CDR2 LQKENI. The CDR3 runs to 17 residues.

This clonotype was detected only a few times. The CDR3 loop is CASAWASGYTDTQYF. The CDR3 DNA reads TGTGCCAGCGCCTGGGCTAGCGGGTACACAGATACGCAGTATTTT. The chain joins TRBV9 to TRBJ2-3; 8 nucleotides agree with TRBD2. Germline CDR1 SGDLS, CDR2 YYNGEE. V lost 7 bases, J lost 2 bases, and 9 bases stayed unmatched. The CDR3 is 15 amino acids.

This clonotype has only a few counts. V usage is TRBV6-5 and J usage is TRBJ1-1, with D perhaps matching TRBD1 (6 bases). The CDR3 is made up of 12 amino acids. Germline V gene data show CDR1 as MNHEY and CDR2 as SVGAGI. Between the trimmed V and J ends, which lost 11 bases and 3 bases, there was a span of 13 bases. The CDR3 protein is CAGTGYYTEAFF. The DNA of the CDR3 is TGTGCCGGCACAGGGTATTACACTGAAGCTTTCTTT.

This chain joins TRBV2 and TRBJ1-1, with D perhaps TRBD1 (5 bases). Germline CDR1 SNHLY, CDR2 FYNNEI. V lost 6 bases, J lost 6 bases, and 14 bases lay in between. The CDR3 consists of 13 residues. The CDR3 nucleotides are TGTGCCAGCAGAGAGGGACGGGCTGCTGAAGCTTTCTTT. Translation gives CASREGRAAEAFF.

The rearrangement uses TRBV7-6 and TRBJ2-2; D not certain. There are 16 residues in the CDR3. V lost 1 base and J 0 bases, leaving 9 bases between the germline ends. The germline gives CDR1 SGHVS, CDR2 FNYEAQ. CDR3 DNA: TGTGCCAGCAGCTTAGAACTAACATCGAACACCGGGGAGCTGTTTTTT. Its translation is CASSLELTSNTGELFF.

The chain has TRBV6-6 and TRBJ1-2, with unresolved D. CDR3 length: 13 residues. Germline V gene sequence: CDR1 MNHNY, CDR2 SVGAGI (reference sequence). V was pared by 8 bases and J by 4 bases, with 14 bases between. CDR3 region: CASGRVSGYGYTF. The CDR3 DNA reads as TGTGCCAGCGGAAGGGTCTCAGGCTATGGCTACACCTTC.

J is TRBJ2-3 and V is TRBV5-4, with 9 bases matching TRBD1. Germline assignment: CDR1 SGHNT and CDR2 YYREEE (reference sequence). Losses at the gene ends were 4 bases for V and 2 bases for J; bases not matched to a gene: 2. CDR3 length: 14 residues. Here the CDR3 DNA reads TGTGCCAGCAGCGTACAGGGGGCCACAGATACGCAGTATTTT. Its protein product is CASSVQGATDTQYF. The entire variable domain, with the rest obtained from reference TRBV5-4 and TRBJ2-3, is as follows: ETGVTQSPTHLIKTRGQQVTLRCSSQSGHNTVSWYQQALGQGPQFIFQYYREEENGRGNFPPRFSGLQFPNYSSELNVNALELDDSALYLCASSVQGATDTQYFGPGTRLTVL.

A few counts support this clonotype. The chain employs TRBV12-3 or TRBV12-4 and TRBJ2-7; D possibly matches TRBD1 or TRBD2 (5 bases each). Trimming stripped 4 bases from V and 0 bases from J, with 7 bases between. This CDR3 has 13 residues. CDR3 in amino acids: CASSSGHSYEQYV. The DNA for the CDR3 is TGTGCCAGCAGTTCGGGGCACTCCTACGAGCAGTACGTC.

The chain has TRBV4-2 and TRBJ1-6; D is possibly TRBD1 (5 bases). This CDR3 contains 15 residues. V dropped 2 bases and J dropped 10 bases, with 15 bases sitting between them. Germline loops: CDR1 LGHNA, CDR2 YNFKEQ. CDR3 region: CASSQSGGGFSPLHF. In DNA form, the CDR3 reads TGTGCCAGCAGCCAATCCGGGGGAGGGTTCTCACCCCTCCACTTT.

This clonotype was counted between two and nine times. This chain connects TRBV9 to TRBJ2-5, with 11 bases fitting TRBD2. Germline CDR1 SGDLS, CDR2 YYNGEE. The V gene end was trimmed by 5 bases and the J gene end by 5 bases; junction bases not matched to a gene: 23. The CDR3 consists of 20 residues. The CDR3 loop is CASSGLPSGGTSWAWETQYF. The CDR3 DNA follows: TGTGCCAGCAGTGGGCTGCCTAGCGGGGGGACATCCTGGGCGTGGGAGACCCAGTACTTC.

The chain carries TRBV7-6 and TRBJ1-4, with D perhaps matching TRBD1 (6 bases). Deletions cut 5 bases from V and 6 bases from J, with 19 bases between. The CDR3 spans 16 residues. Per germline, CDR1 SGHVS and CDR2 FNYEAQ. The CDR3 region is CASSAYRDSLYEKLFF. CDR3 bases: TGTGCCAGCAGCGCCTACAGGGATTCGCTATATGAAAAACTGTTTTTT.

This clonotype was detected only a few times. This chain connects TRBV12-3 or TRBV12-4 to TRBJ1-2; tentatively, D is TRBD1 (5 bases). Trimming stripped 3 bases from V and 8 bases from J, with 16 bases between. The CDR3 consists of 14 residues. The CDR3 region is CASSFPGSFGGYTF. The CDR3 bases are TGTGCCAGCAGTTTTCCAGGGTCCTTCGGCGGCTACACCTTC.

There are a few counts of this clonotype. V and J are TRBV7-9 and TRBJ1-2; D is possibly TRBD1 (6 bases). V gave up 8 bases and J gave up 6 bases, with 10 bases separating them. The CDR3 runs 11 residues. Per germline, CDR1 SEHNR and CDR2 FQNEAQ (reference sequence). CDR3 sequence (DNA): TGTGCCAGCGGAGAGGGGGATGGCTACACCTTC. This encodes CASGEGDGYTF. The full variable domain, in which reference TRBV7-9 and TRBJ1-2 provide the parts outside the CDR3, is DTGVSQNPRHKITKRGQNVTFRCDPISEHNRLYWYRQTLGQGPEFLTYFQNEAQLEKSRLLSDRFSAERPKGSFSTLEIQRTEQGDSAMYLCASGEGDGYTFGSGTRLTVV.

This chain joins TRBV29-1 and TRBJ2-5; D gene unclear. The CDR3 contains 10 residues. The V and J ends lost 7 bases and 5 bases respectively, with 8 bases between them. Germline-derived CDR1 and CDR2 are SQVTM and ANQGSEA. CDR3 amino acids: CSALLETQYF. The CDR3 nucleotides read TGCAGCGCCCTCCTGGAGACCCAGTACTTC.